The 3 T cell receptor beta chains presented below share a single source sample, sequenced in a study of response to subunit inactivated influenza vaccine. MiXCR, applied by TCRdb to the RT-PCR reads, yields one record per CDR3 protein. Of 610,000 or so distinct CDR3 sequences listed, 13% to 15% are singletons. Sequencing was performed on PBMCs from blood, taken 11 to 12 days after vaccination. These receptors all stem from a man in his forties or fifties who received an inactivated influenza vaccine.

The chain joins TRBV20-1 to TRBJ2-3; weak D call: TRBD1 (6 bases). The germline V and J ends were trimmed by 3 bases and 3 bases, with 16 bases remaining between them. This CDR3 is 15 amino acids long. Germline CDR1 and CDR2: DFQATT and SNEGSKA (reference sequence). CDR3: CSARAPQGWTDTQYF. The CDR3 coding sequence is TGCAGTGCTAGGGCCCCCCAGGGGTGGACAGATACGCAGTATTTT.

The chain combines TRBV20-1 with TRBJ1-5; a possible D gene is TRBD1 (5 bases). V was trimmed by 3 bases and J by 3 bases, leaving 12 bases between them. The CDR3 is 14 amino acids. Germline V lookup: CDR1 DFQATT, CDR2 SNEGSKA (reference sequence). The CDR3 protein is CSASPDSSNQPQHF. CDR3 nucleotides: TGCAGTGCTAGCCCCGACAGTTCCAATCAGCCCCAGCATTTT.

This chain uses TRBV18 with TRBJ2-7; D remains unclear. V lost 2 bases and J lost 5, with 10 bases in between. Germline CDR1 reads KGHSH; CDR2 reads LQKENI. The CDR3 has 13 residues. The CDR3 sequence: CASSPSSPNEQYF. The CDR3, as DNA: TGTGCCAGCTCACCAAGCAGTCCGAACGAGCAGTACTTC.